One sample yielded the 3 T cell receptor beta chains listed below, sequenced in a study of blood T cell repertoires in COVID-19. Measured with immunoSEQ multiplex PCR; TCRdb has only the in-frame clones, and not every one. The repertoire holds hundreds of thousands of clones, with 85% to 90% as singletons. Sequences were obtained from peripheral blood. The receptor source for this set is a woman between 35 and 50 years old with COVID-19, enrolled during active disease.

This chain uses TRBV9 with TRBJ1-1; 7 bases fit TRBD1. CDR3 length equals 16 residues. With 0 bases clipped from V and 1 base from J, the junction kept 6 bases outside the gene matches. Germline lookup yields CDR1 SGDLS and CDR2 YYNGEE. CDR3: CASSVGAGGENTEAFF. In DNA, the CDR3 is TGTGCCAGCAGCGTAGGGGCAGGGGGTGAGAACACTGAAGCTTTCTTT.

This sequence joins TRBV6-4 and TRBJ2-3; no firm D call. The CDR3 loop spans 14 amino acids. V was clipped by 2 bases and J by 0 bases, with 6 bases between them. CDR1 and CDR2 (germline): MRHNA, SNTAGT. The CDR3 DNA reads TGTGCCAGCAGTGACGAGGCTAGCACAGATACGCAGTATTTT. Protein: CASSDEASTDTQYF.

The chain links TRBV20-1 to TRBJ2-5, with TRBD1 as a possible D gene (6 bases). CDR3 length: 15 amino acids. CDR1 and CDR2 (germline): DFQATT, SNEGSKA (reference sequence). Trimming pared 3 bases from V and 5 bases from J, leaving 19 bases between. CDR3: CSASSRRGNKETQYF. DNA for the CDR3: TGCAGTGCTAGTTCCAGAAGGGGGAATAAGGAGACCCAGTACTTC.